This T cell receptor (beta chain) was sequenced in a study of blood T cell repertoires in COVID-19. At the level of the study: Collection of acute and convalescent COVID-19 samples took place in the United States, Italy and Spain.

Original processing notes: Estimated nucleated cell counts came from reference gene primer amplification. Measured with immunoSEQ multiplex PCR; TCRdb has only the in-frame clones, and not every one. V, J and clone size were drawn from that table, and D and trimming were deduced from the DNA. The table shows 95,000 to 100,000 clones, with 85% to 95% occurring only once. CDR1 is WSHSY and CDR2 is SAAADI in the germline V gene. The CDR3 is 14 amino acids. After removal of 6 bases from V and 5 bases from J, the junction contained 4 bases not matched to a gene. The TCR originated in a man aged 50 or older with active COVID-19. The sample consisted of peripheral blood. The V call is TRBV10-2, the J call TRBJ2-1, with 10 bases fitting TRBD1. Here the CDR3 reads CASRGTGVNNEQFF. The CDR3 nucleotides are TGCGCCAGCAGGGGGACAGGGGTCAACAATGAGCAGTTCTTC.